These T cell receptor beta chains were read from a single sample in a study of blood T cell repertoires in COVID-19. Data came from immunoSEQ multiplex PCR; TCRdb stores just in-frame clones and leaves some out. The data show 450,000 to 500,000 clones, 75% to 90% seen once. Sequenced: PBMCs or T cells enriched from blood (not recorded which). The receptors originated from a woman aged 18-29 years who had recovered from COVID-19. CDR3s include the opening cysteine and the closing phenylalanine or tryptophan. D genes are given only for firm matches. Some rows mark clone size as missing; the rest say once, few, many or name a class of expanded clone.

CDR3: CASSSGGPGNTIYF
DNA: TGTGCCAGCAGCTCAGGGGGCCCTGGAAACACCATATATTTT
size: -
length: 14
D: TRBD1
V: TRBV27
J: TRBJ1-3

CDR3: CASSPRAGDEQFF
DNA: TGTGCCAGCAGCCCACGCGCCGGAGATGAGCAGTTCTTC
size: few
length: 13
D: -
V: TRBV7-3
J: TRBJ2-1

CDR3: CASSADRQPLYGYTF
DNA: TGTGCCAGTAGTGCCGACAGGCAGCCCCTATATGGCTACACCTTC
size: once
length: 15
D: -
V: TRBV19
J: TRBJ1-2

CDR3: CASSSRTGGMNGYTF
DNA: TGTGCCAGCAGCTCCCGGACAGGGGGCATGAATGGCTACACCTTC
size: -
length: 15
D: TRBD1
V: TRBV7-2
J: TRBJ1-2

CDR3: CASSYSGDEQFF
DNA: TGTGCCAGCAGTTACTCAGGAGATGAGCAGTTCTTC
size: -
length: 12
D: -
V: TRBV6-6
J: TRBJ2-1

CDR3: CASSNLAGAADTQYF
DNA: TGTGCCAGCAGTAATCTAGCGGGGGCCGCAGATACGCAGTATTTT
size: -
length: 15
D: TRBD2
V: TRBV7-6
J: TRBJ2-3

CDR3: CASSAIRGRAGNTIYF
DNA: TGTGCCAGCAGCGCCATCAGAGGCCGGGCTGGAAACACCATATATTTT
size: once
length: 16
D: -
V: TRBV11-2
J: TRBJ1-3

CDR3: CASSLGSLLLNVLTF
DNA: TGTGCCAGCAGTCTAGGCAGCCTTCTCCTAAACGTCCTGACTTTC
size: -
length: 15
D: -
V: TRBV7-8
J: TRBJ2-6

CDR3: CASSRQGDNQPQHF
DNA: TGTGCCAGCAGTCGACAGGGTGACAATCAGCCCCAGCATTTT
size: -
length: 14
D: TRBD1
V: TRBV28
J: TRBJ1-5

CDR3: CASSLFPDRAGNTEAFF
DNA: TGTGCCAGCAGTTTATTTCCAGACAGGGCAGGTAACACTGAAGCTTTCTTT
size: -
length: 17
D: TRBD1
V: TRBV28
J: TRBJ1-1

CDR3: CASSSGIRDKGSYEQYF
DNA: TGTGCCAGTAGTTCCGGGATCCGGGACAAGGGATCCTACGAGCAGTACTTC
size: -
length: 17
D: -
V: TRBV19
J: TRBJ2-7

CDR3: CASSALAGVKNNEQFF
DNA: TGTGCCAGCAGTGCCCTAGCGGGGGTAAAGAACAATGAGCAGTTCTTC
size: -
length: 16
D: TRBD2
V: TRBV2
J: TRBJ2-1

CDR3: CASSPAGAEAFF
DNA: TGCGCCAGCAGCCCCGCGGGCGCAGAAGCTTTCTTT
size: once
length: 12
D: -
V: TRBV5-1
J: TRBJ1-1

CDR3: CASSEWGAGGTDTQYF
DNA: TGTGCCAGCAGTGAATGGGGCGCGGGGGGCACAGATACGCAGTATTTT
size: once
length: 16
D: TRBD2
V: TRBV6-1
J: TRBJ2-3

CDR3: CASSEEGTTASTDTQYF
DNA: TGTGCCAGCAGTGAGGAAGGGACTACCGCTAGCACAGATACGCAGTATTTT
size: -
length: 17
D: TRBD2
V: TRBV2
J: TRBJ2-3

CDR3: CASALAGGEEQYF
DNA: TGTGCCAGCGCTCTAGCGGGGGGGGAAGAGCAGTACTTC
size: -
length: 13
D: TRBD2
V: TRBV2
J: TRBJ2-7